These T cell receptor beta chains were read from a single sample in a study of OX40 agonist ivuxolimab in advanced cancers. Measured with immunoSEQ multiplex PCR; TCRdb has only the in-frame clones, and not every one. The profile covers approximately 70,000 clones, with more than 80% appearing a single time and approximately 2.5% taken by the ten largest. Sequencing was performed on CD4+ or CD8+ T cells sorted from blood, taken in a trial of the OX40 agonist ivuxolimab. These receptors all come from an adult with an advanced solid tumor such as melanoma, head and neck, liver or kidney cancer. Each CDR3 is given with its conserved first and last residue. D genes are given only for firm matches. For some rows the clone size is stated as once, few or many, or as a class when expanded; others skip it.

TRBV28	NA	NA	TRBJ1-4	CASSSQIYSGEKLFF	TGTGCCAGCAGCTCTCAGATCTATTCCGGGGAAAAACTGTTTTTT
TRBV5-1	TRBD1	NA	TRBJ2-6	CASSSLRGQSSGANVLTF	TGCGCCAGCAGCTCACTAAGGGGACAGTCCTCTGGGGCCAACGTCCTGACTTTC
TRBV6-5	NA	NA	TRBJ1-1	CASSEVGGAFF	TGTGCCAGCAGTGAAGTTGGGGGAGCTTTCTTT
TRBV18	NA	NA	TRBJ2-7	CASSPGTLYEQYF	TGTGCCAGCTCACCCGGGACTCTCTACGAGCAGTACTTC
TRBV5-1	NA	NA	TRBJ2-2	CASSRISNTGELFF	TGCGCCAGCTCCAGGATATCGAACACCGGGGAGCTGTTTTTT
TRBV28	NA	once	TRBJ2-3	CASSLLADTQYF	TGTGCCAGCAGTTTATTAGCGGATACGCAGTATTTT
TRBV2	NA	NA	TRBJ2-3	CASGGTLSTDTQYF	TGTGCCAGCGGAGGGACGCTGAGCACAGATACGCAGTATTTT
TRBV20-1	TRBD2	few	TRBJ2-7	CSAWEGRQYF	TGCAGTGCTTGGGAGGGAAGGCAGTACTTC
TRBV5-4	NA	NA	TRBJ2-5	CASSPSGSETQYF	TGTGCCAGCAGCCCAAGCGGTTCGGAGACCCAGTACTTC
TRBV7-2	NA	NA	TRBJ1-1	CASSLEGSSEAFF	TGTGCCAGCAGCTTAGAAGGAAGTAGTGAAGCTTTCTTT
TRBV9	TRBD2	NA	TRBJ2-1	CASSPLLAGGMYEQFF	TGTGCCAGCAGCCCCCTACTAGCGGGGGGTATGTATGAGCAGTTCTTC
TRBV28	NA	NA	TRBJ1-2	CASSVVSGYGYTF	TGTGCCAGCAGCGTGGTCTCGGGCTATGGCTACACCTTC
TRBV10-3	NA	NA	TRBJ1-1	CAISGTDNTEAFF	TGTGCCATCAGTGGCACAGACAACACTGAAGCTTTCTTT
TRBV19	TRBD1	NA	TRBJ1-2	CASSTLSGTGNGYTF	TGTGCCAGTAGTACCCTTTCCGGGACAGGGAATGGCTACACCTTC
TRBV14	NA	NA	TRBJ2-5	CASSLGMPQETQYF	TGTGCCAGCAGCCTCGGGATGCCTCAAGAGACCCAGTACTTC
TRBV28	NA	few	TRBJ2-7	CASSPPGKAYEQYF	TGTGCCAGCAGTCCCCCCGGGAAAGCCTACGAGCAGTACTTC
TRBV5-1	NA	NA	TRBJ2-5	CASSAQETQYF	TGCGCCAGCAGCGCCCAAGAGACCCAGTACTTC
TRBV5-6	NA	NA	TRBJ1-2	CASSYRNGWGYGYTF	TGTGCCAGCAGCTACCGGAACGGTTGGGGCTATGGCTACACCTTC
TRBV5-1	NA	NA	TRBJ2-7	CASSLGGTYEQYF	TGCGCCAGCAGCTTGGGGGGCACCTACGAGCAGTACTTC
TRBV6-6	TRBD2	NA	TRBJ2-7	CASSSGGYEQYF	TGTGCCAGCAGTAGCGGGGGCTACGAGCAGTACTTC
TRBV27	NA	NA	TRBJ2-7	CASSLRGRTPYEQYF	TGTGCCAGCAGTTTACGGGGGCGAACCCCCTACGAGCAGTACTTC
TRBV30	NA	once	TRBJ1-4	CAWSLGTLGEKLFF	TGTGCCTGGAGTCTCGGGACTCTGGGGGAAAAACTGTTTTTT
TRBV4-1	NA	once	TRBJ2-3	CASSLQEGDTQYF	TGCGCCAGCAGCCTCCAGGAGGGCGATACGCAGTATTTT
TRBV7-6	NA	NA	TRBJ2-7	CASKGRGPMTEQYF	TGTGCCAGCAAAGGACGGGGGCCTATGACCGAGCAGTACTTC
TRBV9	TRBD2	NA	TRBJ2-3	CASSVGGGGRDTQYF	TGTGCCAGCAGCGTAGGCGGGGGAGGGAGAGATACGCAGTATTTT